These T cell receptor beta chains were read from a single sample in a study of blood T cells in healthy people across ages. TCRdb passed the 5' RACE reads through MiXCR, listing each CDR3 protein once. The data contain 800,000 to 950,000 distinct CDR3 sequences, around 46% of them singletons. The sequenced sample consisted of blood. Source of these receptors: a man aged 30-40 years in good health. CDR3s include the opening cysteine and the closing phenylalanine or tryptophan. D genes are given only for firm matches. Size tells how often a clone was seen (once, few, many) or the class of an expanded clone, and some rows leave it out.

clone_size	v_call	j_call	d_call	cdr3_length	cdr3_aa	cdr3_nt
-	TRBV3-1	TRBJ2-7	-	13	CASSQVPAPEQYF	TGTGCCAGCAGCCAAGTGCCCGCCCCAGAGCAGTACTTC
-	TRBV5-1	TRBJ2-2	-	15	CASSMAGSDTGELFF	TGCGCCAGCAGCATGGCAGGGAGCGACACCGGGGAGCTGTTTTTT
-	TRBV6-6	TRBJ1-6	-	13	CATGALTNSPLHF	TGTGCCACCGGGGCACTGACTAATTCACCCCTCCACTTT
-	TRBV18	TRBJ2-7	-	13	CASSPSQAYEQYF	TGTGCCAGCTCACCGTCACAGGCCTACGAGCAGTACTTC
-	TRBV20-1	TRBJ1-6	TRBD1	17	CSASPGQGSSYNSPLHF	TGCAGTGCTAGCCCGGGACAGGGGAGCTCCTATAATTCACCCCTCCACTTT
-	TRBV20-1	TRBJ2-1	-	16	CSARVPGDGTYNEQFF	TGCAGTGCTAGAGTCCCGGGGGACGGGACCTACAATGAGCAGTTCTTC
few	TRBV4-1	TRBJ1-2	-	16	CASSQRAQGRNYGYTF	TGCGCCAGCAGCCAGAGGGCCCAGGGAAGAAACTATGGCTACACCTTC
once	TRBV6-2/TRBV6-3	TRBJ1-2	-	15	CASSPDGGPVRGYTF	TGTGCCAGCAGTCCCGACGGGGGGCCGGTTCGGGGCTACACCTTC
-	TRBV5-1	TRBJ1-6	-	16	CASSKRGEAFNSPLHF	TGCGCCAGCAGCAAGAGGGGGGAGGCTTTCAATTCACCCCTCCACTTT
-	TRBV2	TRBJ2-5	-	14	CASSGPGYQETQYF	TGTGCCAGCAGTGGGCCCGGGTACCAAGAGACCCAGTACTTC
-	TRBV4-2	TRBJ1-5	-	17	CASSQVGSKYSNQPQHF	TGTGCCAGCAGCCAAGTCGGCAGTAAATATAGCAATCAGCCCCAGCATTTT
-	TRBV7-9	TRBJ2-1	TRBD1	14	CASSSTGGGDEQFF	TGTGCCAGCAGCTCGACAGGGGGTGGCGATGAGCAGTTCTTC
-	TRBV3-1	TRBJ1-5	TRBD1	18	CASSQTSGGSGSNQPQHF	TGTGCCAGCAGCCAAACCTCAGGGGGCAGCGGTAGCAATCAGCCCCAGCATTTT
few	TRBV21-1	TRBJ1-5	-	13	CASDEGGNQPQHF	TGTGCCAGCGACGAGGGGGGCAATCAGCCCCAGCATTTT
-	TRBV24-1	TRBJ2-1	TRBD2	13	CAASRGGSDEQFF	TGTGCCGCTTCCCGGGGGGGAAGCGATGAGCAGTTCTTC
-	TRBV7-2	TRBJ1-5	-	14	CASSLDGGGQPQHF	TGTGCCAGCAGCTTAGATGGAGGGGGGCAGCCCCAGCATTTT
-	TRBV6-5	TRBJ2-2	-	14	CASSYAVGSGELFF	TGTGCCAGCAGTTACGCGGTGGGGTCCGGGGAGCTGTTTTTT
few	TRBV12-3/TRBV12-4	TRBJ2-7	TRBD1	15	CASSRQRTGGEEQYF	TGTGCCAGCAGTCGCCAAAGGACAGGGGGCGAAGAGCAGTACTTC
few	TRBV4-3	TRBJ2-7	-	16	CASSQDYPGLTYEQYF	TGCGCCAGCAGCCAAGATTACCCGGGACTTACCTACGAGCAGTACTTC